This T cell receptor beta chain emerged from a study of cytotoxic CD8 clonotypes in ibrutinib-treated CLL. Study observations and caveats: Public clonotypes, found uncommonly, either contracted or stayed stable on treatment.

TCRdb's copy holds only in-frame clones and misses some; the assay was immunoSEQ multiplex PCR. In the table there are some 100,000 clones, 58% of which are singletons. As concerns this clone: Its target is unknown.

The germline V and J ends were trimmed by 4 bases and 5 bases, with 12 bases remaining between them. Germline lookup yields CDR1 SGHRS and CDR2 YFSETQ. This CDR3 has 13 residues. The genes are TRBV5-1 and TRBJ2-5; the D gene is possibly TRBD1 (6 bases). The clonotype was recovered from a human donor with chronic lymphocytic leukemia. The sequences come from PBMCs, collected after 24 months of ibrutinib treatment. CDR3 loop: CASSATGPETQYF. The CDR3 nucleotides are TGCGCCAGCAGCGCAACAGGGCCGGAGACCCAGTACTTC.